Detailed here is one T cell receptor beta chain. Its antigen remains unknown. This sample stems from a study of a mutant IDH1 vaccine in newly diagnosed glioma. In the study overall: Beginning 4-6 weeks after radiotherapy alone, or with temozolomide cycles, vaccination took place. Males made up about 62% and females about 40% of treated patients, whose mean age was approximately 44 years.

V lost 7 bases and J lost 3, with 8 bases in between. Looked up from germline, CDR1 is MDHEN and CDR2 is SYDVKM. CDR3 length: 12 amino acids. Time point denoted: week 35, safety follow-up. Doses comprised 300 ug of mutant IDH1 20-mer peptide each, plus topical imiquimod. The astrocytomas were IDH1-mutant, ATRX-negative, and WHO grade 3 or 4. The assay was immunoSEQ multiplex PCR, and TCRdb's table has in-frame clones only and misses some. The sample shows about 69,000 clones, around 87% of them seen only once. The input for sequencing was PBMCs, taken from a glioma patient whose treatment included an IDH1 peptide vaccine. The clonotype was recovered from a young man with glioma. V gene TRBV28 combines with J gene TRBJ2-3, with D possibly TRBD1 on 6 matching bases. In DNA, the CDR3 is TGTGCCAGCACCGGACAGACAGATACGCAGTATTTT. Translation gives CASTGQTDTQYF.